Given below is one T cell receptor (beta chain) in context. Its specificity is not known. V dropped 0 bases and J dropped 6; count of bases not matched to a gene: 8. Germline CDR1 is SGHDT and CDR2 is YYEEEE. The CDR3 has 15 amino acids. The sample comes from a study of OX40 agonist ivuxolimab in advanced cancers. Background on the study: Dosing consisted of intravenous ivuxolimab at 0.01 to 10 mg/kg every 2 weeks.

Study conclusions and caveats: In the 0.1 to 3.0 mg/kg range, CD4+ and CD8+ blood T cells had expanded clonally by week 6. The study found that CD8+ T cells averaged more expanded clones than CD4+.

Some clones are missing from TCRdb's copy, which holds only in-frame ones; the method was immunoSEQ multiplex PCR. The repertoire holds about 17,000 clones, with approximately 83% as singletons. Systemic immunosuppression or a history of autoimmune disease excluded patients. This chain uses TRBV5-6 with TRBJ1-2; 7 bases match TRBD1. Sequencing used CD4+ or CD8+ T cells sorted from blood, obtained in a trial of the OX40 agonist ivuxolimab. The clonotype originates from an adult with an advanced solid tumor such as melanoma, head and neck, liver or kidney cancer. Here the CDR3 reads CASSLGRQGRDGYTF. The CDR3 region has the DNA TGTGCCAGCAGCTTGGGCCGACAGGGCAGGGATGGCTACACCTTC.